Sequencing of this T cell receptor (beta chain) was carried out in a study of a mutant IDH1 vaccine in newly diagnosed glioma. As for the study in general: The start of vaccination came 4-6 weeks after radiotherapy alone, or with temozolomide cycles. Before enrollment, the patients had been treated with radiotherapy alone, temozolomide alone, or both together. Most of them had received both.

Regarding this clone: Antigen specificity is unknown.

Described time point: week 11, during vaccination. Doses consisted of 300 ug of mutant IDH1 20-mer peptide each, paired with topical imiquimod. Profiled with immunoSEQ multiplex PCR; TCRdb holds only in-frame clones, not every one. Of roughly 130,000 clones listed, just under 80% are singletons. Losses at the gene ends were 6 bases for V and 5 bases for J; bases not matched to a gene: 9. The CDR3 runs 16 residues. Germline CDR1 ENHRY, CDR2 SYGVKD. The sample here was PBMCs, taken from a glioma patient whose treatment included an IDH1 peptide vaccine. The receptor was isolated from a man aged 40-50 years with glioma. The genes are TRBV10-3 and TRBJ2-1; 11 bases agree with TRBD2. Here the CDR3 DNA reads TGTGCCATCAGGGGAACTAGCGGGGGCAGAGACAATGAGCAGTTCTTC. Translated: CAIRGTSGGRDNEQFF.